What follows is one T cell receptor beta chain and its context. The CDR3 length is 13 residues. The junction had 6 bases not matched to a gene; V was cut back by 6 bases and J by 2 bases. CDR1 and CDR2 (germline): DFQATT, SNEGSKA (reference sequence). The sample is drawn from a study of CD8 T cells in Susac syndrome. RNA in amounts of roughly 0.5 to 1 ug was reverse transcribed with random hexamers. TCRdb passed the immunoSEQ multiplex PCR reads through MiXCR, listing each CDR3 protein once. The table has fewer than 150,000 distinct CDR3 sequences, 90% to 95% seen once. The rearrangement uses TRBV20-1 and TRBJ2-5; TRBD1 agrees at 7 bases. The sample taken for sequencing was CD4+ T cells from PBMCs. The receptor was isolated from a human donor in good health. The CDR3 sequence: CSARTGEQETQYF. The DNA for the CDR3 is TGCAGTGCGCGGACAGGAGAACAAGAGACCCAGTACTTC.